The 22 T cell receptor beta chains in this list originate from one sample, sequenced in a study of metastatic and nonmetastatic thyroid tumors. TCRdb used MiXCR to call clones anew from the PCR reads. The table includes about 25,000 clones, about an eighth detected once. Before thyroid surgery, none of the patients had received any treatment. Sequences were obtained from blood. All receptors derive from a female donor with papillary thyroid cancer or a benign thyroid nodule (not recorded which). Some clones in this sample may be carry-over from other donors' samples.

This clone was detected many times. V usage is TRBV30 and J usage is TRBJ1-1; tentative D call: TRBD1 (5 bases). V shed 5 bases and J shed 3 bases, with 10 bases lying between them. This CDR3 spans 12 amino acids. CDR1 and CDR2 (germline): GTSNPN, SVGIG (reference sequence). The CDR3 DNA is TGTGCCTGGGGACAACGGGACACTGAAGCTTTCTTT. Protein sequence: CAWGQRDTEAFF.

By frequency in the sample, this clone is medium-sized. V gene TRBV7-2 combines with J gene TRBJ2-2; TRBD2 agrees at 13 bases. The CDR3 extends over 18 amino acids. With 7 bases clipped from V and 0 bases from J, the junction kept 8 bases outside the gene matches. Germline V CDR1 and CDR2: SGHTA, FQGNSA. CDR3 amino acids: CASTSRGTSGANTGELFF. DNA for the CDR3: TGTGCCAGCACCTCCAGGGGGACTAGCGGGGCGAACACCGGGGAGCTGTTTTTT.

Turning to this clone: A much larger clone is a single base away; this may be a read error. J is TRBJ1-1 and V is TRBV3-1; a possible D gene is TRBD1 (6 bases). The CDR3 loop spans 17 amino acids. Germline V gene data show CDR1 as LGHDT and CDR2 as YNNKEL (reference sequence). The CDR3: CASSQVGGAGSNTESFF. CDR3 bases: TGTGCCAGCAGCCAAGTGGGGGGGGCAGGCTCGAACACTGAATCTTTCTTT.

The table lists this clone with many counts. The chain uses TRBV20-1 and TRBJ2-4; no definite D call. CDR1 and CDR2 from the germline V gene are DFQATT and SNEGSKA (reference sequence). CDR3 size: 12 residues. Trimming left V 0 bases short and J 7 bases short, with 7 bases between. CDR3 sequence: CSARESSNIQYF. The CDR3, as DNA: TGCAGTGCTAGAGAGTCCAGCAACATTCAGTACTTC.

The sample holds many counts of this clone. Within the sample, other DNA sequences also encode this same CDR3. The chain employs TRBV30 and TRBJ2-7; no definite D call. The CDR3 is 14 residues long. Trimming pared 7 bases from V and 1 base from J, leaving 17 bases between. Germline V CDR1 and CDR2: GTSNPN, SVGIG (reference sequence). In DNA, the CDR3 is TGTGCCTCAACGTTTGGGGATCGGTCCTACGAGCAGTACTTC. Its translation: CASTFGDRSYEQYF.

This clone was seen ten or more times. The DNA of the CDR3 is TGTGCCAGCAGCGCCGGGACTAGCGGGTACGAGCAGTACTTC. Amino acid sequence: CASSAGTSGYEQYF. V usage is TRBV7-9 and J usage is TRBJ2-7, with 12 bases fitting TRBD2. The CDR3 is made up of 14 amino acids. Per the germline V gene, CDR1 is SEHNR and CDR2 is FQNEAQ (reference sequence). V lost 5 bases and J lost 4; bases outside the gene matches: 3.

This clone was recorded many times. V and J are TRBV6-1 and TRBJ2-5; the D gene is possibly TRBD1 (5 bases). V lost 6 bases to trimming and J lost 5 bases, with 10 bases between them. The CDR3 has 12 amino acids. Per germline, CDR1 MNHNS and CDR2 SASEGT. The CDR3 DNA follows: TGTGCCAGCAGCTGGGGCCGCGAGACCCAGTACTTC. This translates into CASSWGRETQYF.

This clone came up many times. The CDR3 nucleotides are TGTGCCAGCAGGCCGGGACTAGCGGACAATGAGCAGTTCTTC. It specifies CASRPGLADNEQFF. This chain connects TRBV27 to TRBJ2-1, with 11 bases aligning to TRBD2. The CDR3 runs to 14 residues. Germline V lookup: CDR1 MNHEY, CDR2 SMNVEV (reference sequence). V lost 6 bases and J lost 5; bases outside the gene matches: 3.

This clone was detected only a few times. CDR3 sequence reads: CASSDGRGVAGELFF. CDR3 in DNA: TGTGCCAGCAGTGATGGCAGGGGAGTCGCCGGGGAGCTGTTTTTT. The chain carries TRBV2 and TRBJ2-2; D perhaps matches TRBD1 (6 bases). This CDR3 contains 15 residues. The germline V gene has CDR1 SNHLY and CDR2 FYNNEI. V was cut by 3 bases and J by 6 bases, with 14 bases left in between.

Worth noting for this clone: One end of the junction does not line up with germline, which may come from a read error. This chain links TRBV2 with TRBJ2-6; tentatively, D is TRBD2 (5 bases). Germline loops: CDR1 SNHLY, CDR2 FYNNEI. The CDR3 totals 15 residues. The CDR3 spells CAGSQRRSGANVLTF. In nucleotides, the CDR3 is TGTGCCGGCAGTCAGCGGCGATCTGGGGCCAACGTCCTGACTTTC. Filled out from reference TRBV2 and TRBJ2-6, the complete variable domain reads EPEVTQTPSHQVTQMGQEVILRCVPISNHLYFYWYRQILGQKVEFLVSFYNNEISEKSEIFDDQFSVERPDGSNFTLKIRSTKLEDSAMYFCAGSQRRSGANVLTFGAGSRLTVL.

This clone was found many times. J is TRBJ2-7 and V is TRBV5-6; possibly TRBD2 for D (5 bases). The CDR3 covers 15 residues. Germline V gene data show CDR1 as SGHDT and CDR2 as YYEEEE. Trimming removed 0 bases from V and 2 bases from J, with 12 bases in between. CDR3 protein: CASSLGGIGAYEQYF. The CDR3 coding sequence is TGTGCCAGCAGCTTGGGAGGGATCGGCGCCTACGAGCAGTACTTC.

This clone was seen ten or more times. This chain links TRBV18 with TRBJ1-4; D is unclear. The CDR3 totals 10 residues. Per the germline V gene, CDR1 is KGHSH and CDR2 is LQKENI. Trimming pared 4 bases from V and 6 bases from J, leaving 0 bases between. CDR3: CASSHEKLFF. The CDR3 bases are TGTGCCAGCTCACATGAAAAACTGTTTTTT.

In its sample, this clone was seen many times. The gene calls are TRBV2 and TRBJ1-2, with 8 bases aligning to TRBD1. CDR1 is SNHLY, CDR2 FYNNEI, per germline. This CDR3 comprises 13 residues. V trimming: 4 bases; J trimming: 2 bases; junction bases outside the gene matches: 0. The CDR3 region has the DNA TGTGCCAGCAGTGGGACAGGGAACTATGGCTACACCTTC. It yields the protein CASSGTGNYGYTF.

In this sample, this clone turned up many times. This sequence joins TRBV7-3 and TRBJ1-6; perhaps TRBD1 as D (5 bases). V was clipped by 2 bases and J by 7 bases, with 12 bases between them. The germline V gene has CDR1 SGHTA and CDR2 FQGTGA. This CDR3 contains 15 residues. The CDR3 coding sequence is TGTGCCAGCAGCTTATCAGGGTTGGGGAATTCACCCCTCCACTTT. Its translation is CASSLSGLGNSPLHF.

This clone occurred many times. The CDR3 bases are TGCAGTGCGTACCAGGGGGGCTCCTACAATGAGCAGTTCTTC. It specifies CSAYQGGSYNEQFF. J is TRBJ2-1 and V is TRBV20-1; a possible D gene is TRBD1 (7 bases). Germline values: CDR1 DFQATT, CDR2 SNEGSKA (reference sequence). The CDR3 is 14 amino acids. V lost 6 bases to trimming and J lost 0 bases, with 12 bases between them.

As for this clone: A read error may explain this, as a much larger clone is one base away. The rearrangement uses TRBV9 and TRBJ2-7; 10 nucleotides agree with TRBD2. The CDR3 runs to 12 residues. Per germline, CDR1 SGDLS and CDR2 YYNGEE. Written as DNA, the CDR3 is TGTTCCAGCGGGGGGGAAAATGCCGAGCAGTACTTC. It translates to CSSGGENAEQYF. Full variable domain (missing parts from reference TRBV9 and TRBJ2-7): DSGVTQTPKHLITATGQRVTLRCSPRSGDLSVYWYQQSLDQGLQFLIQYYNGEERAKGNILERFSAQQFPDLHSELNLSSLELGDSALYFCSSGGENAEQYFGPGTRLTVT.

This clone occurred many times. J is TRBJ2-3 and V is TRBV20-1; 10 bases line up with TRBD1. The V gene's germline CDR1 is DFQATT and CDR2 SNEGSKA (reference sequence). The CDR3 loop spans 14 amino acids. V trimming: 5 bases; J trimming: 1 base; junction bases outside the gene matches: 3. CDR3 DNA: TGCAGTGCTCCCGGGACAGGGGGCACAGATACGCAGTATTTT. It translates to CSAPGTGGTDTQYF.

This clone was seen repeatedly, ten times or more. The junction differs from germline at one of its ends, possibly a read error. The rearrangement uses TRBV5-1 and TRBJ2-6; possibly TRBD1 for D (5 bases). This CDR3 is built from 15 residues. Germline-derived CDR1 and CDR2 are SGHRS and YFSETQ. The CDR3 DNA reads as TGCGCCAGCAGCTTGGAAGGGCCTGGGGCCGACGTCCTGACTTTC. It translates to CASSLEGPGADVLTF.

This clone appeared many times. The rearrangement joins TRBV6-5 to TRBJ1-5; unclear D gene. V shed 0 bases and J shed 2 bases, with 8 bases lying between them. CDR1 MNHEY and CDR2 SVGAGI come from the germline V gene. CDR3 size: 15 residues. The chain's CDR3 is CASSYSMEGNQPQHF. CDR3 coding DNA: TGTGCCAGCAGTTACTCGATGGAGGGCAATCAGCCCCAGCATTTT.

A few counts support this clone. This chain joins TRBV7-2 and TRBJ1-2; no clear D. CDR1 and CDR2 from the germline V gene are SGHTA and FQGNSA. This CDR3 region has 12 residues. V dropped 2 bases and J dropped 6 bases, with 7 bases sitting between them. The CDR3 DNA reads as TGTGCCAGCAGCTTAAACAGAGATGGCTACACCTTC. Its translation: CASSLNRDGYTF.

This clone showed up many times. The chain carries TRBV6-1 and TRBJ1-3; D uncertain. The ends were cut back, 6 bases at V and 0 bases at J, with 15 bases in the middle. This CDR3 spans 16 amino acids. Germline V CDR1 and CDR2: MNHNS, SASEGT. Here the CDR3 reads CASSLSRPDSGNTIYF. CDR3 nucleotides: TGTGCCAGCAGCCTCTCCCGACCCGACTCTGGAAACACCATATATTTT.

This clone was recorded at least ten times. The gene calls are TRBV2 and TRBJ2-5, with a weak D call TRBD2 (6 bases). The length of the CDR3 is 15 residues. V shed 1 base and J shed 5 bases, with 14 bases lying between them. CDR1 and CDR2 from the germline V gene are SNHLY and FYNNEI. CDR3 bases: TGTGCCAGCAGTGAAGAGGAGGGGCTGACGGAGACCCAGTACTTC. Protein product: CASSEEEGLTETQYF.